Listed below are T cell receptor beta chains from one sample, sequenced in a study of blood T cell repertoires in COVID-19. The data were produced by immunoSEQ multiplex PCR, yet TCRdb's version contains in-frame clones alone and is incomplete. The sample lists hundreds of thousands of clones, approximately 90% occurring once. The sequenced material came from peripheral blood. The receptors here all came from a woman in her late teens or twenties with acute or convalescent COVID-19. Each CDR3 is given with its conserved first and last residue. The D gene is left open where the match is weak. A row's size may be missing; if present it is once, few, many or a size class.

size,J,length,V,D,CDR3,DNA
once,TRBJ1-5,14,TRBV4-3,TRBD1,CASSQGQGGQPQHF,TGCGCCAGCAGCCAAGGACAGGGGGGTCAGCCCCAGCATTTT
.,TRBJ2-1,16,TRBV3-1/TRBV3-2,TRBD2,CASSQDARGAYNEQFF,TGTGCCAGCAGCCAAGACGCGCGGGGGGCCTACAATGAGCAGTTCTTC
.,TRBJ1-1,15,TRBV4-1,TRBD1,CASSQGQGMNTEAFF,TGCGCCAGCAGCCAAGGACAGGGAATGAACACTGAAGCTTTCTTT
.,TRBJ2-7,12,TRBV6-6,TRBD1,CASNQGVDEQYF,TGTGCCAGCAACCAGGGGGTCGACGAGCAGTACTTC
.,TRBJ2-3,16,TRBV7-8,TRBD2,CASSPRGLAGRDTQYF,TGTGCCAGCAGCCCTAGGGGACTAGCGGGGAGAGATACGCAGTATTTT
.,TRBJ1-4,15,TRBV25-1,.,CASSGRAGRGEKLFF,TGTGCCAGCAGTGGACGGGCAGGCCGGGGTGAAAAACTGTTTTTT
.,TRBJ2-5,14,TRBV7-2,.,CASSLSRRVETQYF,TGTGCCAGCAGCTTATCACGGCGGGTTGAGACCCAGTACTTC
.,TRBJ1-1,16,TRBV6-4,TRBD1,CASSRQGPPLSTEAFF,TGTGCCAGCAGTAGACAGGGGCCACCCCTTAGCACTGAAGCTTTCTTT
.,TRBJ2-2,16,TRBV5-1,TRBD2,CASSWPGTTNTGELFF,TGCGCCAGCAGCTGGCCCGGGACTACGAACACCGGGGAGCTGTTTTTT
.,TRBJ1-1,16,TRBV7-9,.,CASSLVISQGEDVAFF,TGTGCCAGCAGCTTAGTTATTTCGCAGGGCGAGGATGTAGCTTTCTTT
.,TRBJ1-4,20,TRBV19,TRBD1,CASRNRGRRGGGLANEKLFF,TGTGCCAGCCGTAACCGGGGGCGGCGAGGGGGCGGACTGGCTAATGAAAAACTGTTTTTT
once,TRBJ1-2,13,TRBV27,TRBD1,CASRYGGTGEEYF,TGTGCCAGCAGATATGGAGGGACAGGGGAAGAGTACTTC
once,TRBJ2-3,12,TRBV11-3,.,CAGVWGPDTQYF,TGTGCCGGCGTATGGGGGCCAGATACGCAGTATTTT
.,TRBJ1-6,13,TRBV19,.,CASRLTENSPLHF,TGTGCCAGTAGGCTAACGGAGAATTCACCCCTCCACTTT
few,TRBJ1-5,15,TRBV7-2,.,CASSLGAAGHQPQHF,TGTGCCAGCAGCTTAGGCGCGGCAGGGCATCAGCCCCAGCATTTT
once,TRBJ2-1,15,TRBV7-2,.,CASSLVARGYNEQFF,TGTGCCAGCAGCTTAGTGGCGAGGGGGTACAATGAGCAGTTCTTC
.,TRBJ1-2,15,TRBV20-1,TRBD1,CSASVVQGPHYGYTF,TGCAGTGCTAGTGTAGTACAGGGGCCACACTATGGCTACACCTTC
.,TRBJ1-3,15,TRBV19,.,CASREGSNSGNTIYF,TGTGCCAGTAGAGAGGGATCGAACTCTGGAAACACCATATATTTT
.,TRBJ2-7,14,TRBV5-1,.,CASSLRGDTDEQYF,TGCGCCAGCAGCTTAAGGGGCGACACTGACGAGCAGTACTTC
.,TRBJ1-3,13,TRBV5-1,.,CASSVGQGNTIYF,TGCGCCAGCAGCGTGGGACAAGGAAACACCATATATTTT
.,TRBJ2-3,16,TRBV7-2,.,CASTLVGTQSTDTQYF,TGTGCCAGCACCTTAGTGGGGACTCAAAGCACAGATACGCAGTATTTT
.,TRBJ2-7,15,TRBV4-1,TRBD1,CASSQDGTGAYEQYF,TGCGCCAGCAGCCAAGATGGGACAGGGGCCTACGAGCAGTACTTC
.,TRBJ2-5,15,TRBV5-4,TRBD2,CASSPGTSGEETQYF,TGTGCCAGCAGCCCGGGGACTAGCGGGGAAGAGACCCAGTACTTC
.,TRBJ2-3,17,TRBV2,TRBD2,CASTNLGGDYPTDTQYF,TGTGCCAGCACCAATCTGGGTGGGGACTACCCCACAGATACGCAGTATTTT
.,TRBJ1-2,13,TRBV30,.,CAWGLGDIFGYTF,TGTGCCTGGGGTCTAGGAGATATATTTGGCTACACCTTC
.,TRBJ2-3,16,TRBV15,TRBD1,CATSRDETGGADTQYF,TGTGCCACCAGCAGAGATGAGACAGGGGGTGCAGATACGCAGTATTTT
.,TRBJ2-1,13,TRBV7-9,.,CASRDPREVGQFF,TGTGCCAGCAGGGACCCCAGGGAGGTTGGGCAGTTCTTC
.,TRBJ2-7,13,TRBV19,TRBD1,CASSGQGVYEQYF,TGTGCCAGTTCCGGACAGGGCGTCTACGAGCAGTACTTC
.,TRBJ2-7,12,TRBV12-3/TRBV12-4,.,CASSSGFYEQYF,TGTGCCAGCAGTTCAGGGTTCTACGAGCAGTACTTC
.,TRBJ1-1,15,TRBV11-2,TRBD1,CASSFRTGQNTEAFF,TGTGCCAGCAGCTTTAGGACAGGGCAGAACACTGAAGCTTTCTTT
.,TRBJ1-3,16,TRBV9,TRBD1,CASSVSGTASGNTIYF,TGTGCCAGCAGCGTATCCGGGACAGCCTCTGGAAACACCATATATTTT
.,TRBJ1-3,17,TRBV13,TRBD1,CASSFATDRGGRNTIYF,TGTGCCAGCAGCTTCGCTACAGACAGGGGAGGGAGGAACACCATATATTTT
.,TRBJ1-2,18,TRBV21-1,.,CASSKGPGQGLKLDGYTF,TGTGCCAGCAGCAAAGGGCCCGGACAGGGGTTGAAATTAGATGGCTACACCTTC
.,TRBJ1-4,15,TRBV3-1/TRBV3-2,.,CASSRGSATNEKLFF,TGTGCCAGCAGCCGGGGCAGCGCAACTAATGAAAAACTGTTTTTT
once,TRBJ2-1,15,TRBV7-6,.,CASSSRTGSYNEQFF,TGTGCCAGCAGCTCTCGGACTGGCTCCTACAATGAGCAGTTCTTC
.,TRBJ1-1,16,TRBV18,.,CASSPRRIEGNTEAFF,TGTGCCAGCTCACCACGGCGGATTGAGGGGAACACTGAAGCTTTCTTT
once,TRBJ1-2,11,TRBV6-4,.,CASSDGGYYTF,TGTGCCAGCAGTGACGGCGGTTACTACACCTTC
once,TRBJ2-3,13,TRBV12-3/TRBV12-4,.,CASSSGYSDTQYF,TGTGCCAGCAGCTCAGGGTATTCAGATACGCAGTATTTT
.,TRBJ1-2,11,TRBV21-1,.,CASSKGDTIYF,TGTGCCAGCAGCAAAGGGGACACGATTTACTTC
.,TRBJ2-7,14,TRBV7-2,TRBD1,CASSFGRGSYEQYF,TGTGCCAGCAGCTTTGGCAGGGGGAGTTACGAGCAGTACTTC
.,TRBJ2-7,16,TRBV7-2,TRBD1,CASSSTTGGSSYEQYF,TGTGCCAGCAGCTCCACGACAGGGGGGAGCTCCTACGAGCAGTACTTC